This is a list of T cell receptor beta chains from one sample in a study of cytomegalovirus exposure and HLA in healthy donors. Sequenced by immunoSEQ multiplex PCR; TCRdb stores in-frame clones only, minus some. The data contain roughly 170,000 clones, roughly four fifths of them singletons. Sequenced input: PBMCs. These receptors all come from a woman in her twenties or thirties in good health and CMV-seronegative. Both conserved end residues are part of each CDR3. The D gene is left open where the match is weak. The size entry is marked missing in some rows and otherwise reads once, few, many or a size class.

15,TRBV29-1,NA,NA,TRBJ1-3,CSVEDNGVSGNTIYF,TGCAGCGTTGAAGATAACGGAGTCTCTGGAAACACCATATATTTT
15,TRBV29-1,NA,NA,TRBJ2-6,CSVEEFRSGANGLTF,TGCAGCGTTGAAGAATTCCGCTCTGGGGCCAACGGCCTGACTTTC
15,TRBV19,TRBD2,NA,TRBJ2-2,CASTQLALSTGELFF,TGTGCCAGCACCCAACTAGCGCTGAGCACCGGGGAGCTGTTTTTT
17,TRBV13,NA,NA,TRBJ2-6,CASSLGRRGAGANVLTF,TGTGCCAGCAGCTTAGGCCGTCGGGGGGCCGGGGCCAACGTCCTGACTTTC
17,TRBV2,TRBD1,NA,TRBJ1-3,CASSGGTGASSGNTIYF,TGTGCCAGCAGTGGGGGAACAGGGGCCAGCTCTGGAAACACCATATATTTT
13,TRBV30,NA,NA,TRBJ1-5,CAWTLDGNQPQHF,TGTGCCTGGACCTTAGATGGTAATCAGCCCCAGCATTTT
14,TRBV2,NA,NA,TRBJ1-3,CASSEDGAENTIYF,TGTGCCAGCAGTGAAGATGGTGCAGAAAACACCATATATTTT
13,TRBV18,NA,once,TRBJ1-5,CASSLAGDQPQHF,TGTGCCAGCTCATTAGCGGGGGATCAGCCCCAGCATTTT
16,TRBV18,NA,once,TRBJ1-1,CASSPGLGAEGTEAFF,TGTGCCAGCTCACCAGGGCTGGGGGCTGAGGGCACTGAAGCTTTCTTT
16,TRBV27,TRBD1,NA,TRBJ2-6,CASRGQGFAGANGLTF,TGTGCCAGCAGGGGACAGGGATTCGCTGGGGCCAACGGCCTGACTTTC
15,TRBV6-1,NA,NA,TRBJ2-7,CASSEWDTGSYEQYF,TGTGCCAGCAGTGAATGGGACACAGGCTCCTACGAGCAGTACTTC
19,TRBV7-8,TRBD2,NA,TRBJ2-6,CASSLANLGRGSGANVLTF,TGTGCCAGCAGCTTAGCGAACCTTGGGAGGGGTTCTGGGGCCAACGTCCTGACTTTC
15,TRBV4-2,NA,NA,TRBJ2-5,CASSQDPGYQETQYF,TGTGCCAGCAGCCAAGACCCAGGGTACCAAGAGACCCAGTACTTC
13,TRBV4-3,NA,NA,TRBJ2-7,CASSPLGSYEQYF,TGCGCCAGCAGCCCACTAGGCTCCTACGAGCAGTACTTC
16,TRBV4-3,NA,NA,TRBJ1-1,CASSQDYGRTSTEAFF,TGCGCCAGCAGCCAAGACTACGGGAGGACTTCCACTGAAGCTTTCTTT
15,TRBV5-1,NA,once,TRBJ2-7,CASSLALGSPNEQYF,TGCGCCAGCAGCTTGGCCCTGGGTAGCCCTAACGAGCAGTACTTC
12,TRBV28,NA,few,TRBJ1-1,CASQDSVKVAFF,TGTGCCAGCCAGGATTCCGTCAAGGTCGCTTTCTTT
13,TRBV2,TRBD1,once,TRBJ1-1,CASMSGGTGEAFF,TGTGCCAGCATGTCGGGAGGGACAGGGGAAGCTTTCTTT
16,TRBV5-1,TRBD2,NA,TRBJ2-1,CASSLVSSGVYNEQFF,TGCGCCAGCAGCTTGGTGTCTAGCGGGGTTTACAATGAGCAGTTCTTC
14,TRBV10-1,NA,NA,TRBJ2-1,CASSESRAYNEQFF,TGCGCCAGCAGTGAATCGCGGGCCTACAATGAGCAGTTCTTC
12,TRBV7-2,NA,NA,TRBJ1-2,CASSQDWHGYTF,TGTGCCAGCAGCCAAGACTGGCATGGCTACACCTTC
16,TRBV18,NA,once,TRBJ1-2,CASSPPGRTGGNGYTF,TGTGCCAGCTCACCACCCGGCCGTACAGGTGGGAATGGCTACACCTTC
14,TRBV5-1,TRBD2,NA,TRBJ2-7,CASSFGGDYYEQYF,TGCGCCAGCAGCTTCGGGGGGGACTACTACGAGCAGTACTTC
16,TRBV9,TRBD1,NA,TRBJ2-1,CASSTSGGSSYNEQFF,TGTGCCAGCAGCACCTCAGGGGGCTCCTCCTACAATGAGCAGTTCTTC
14,TRBV27,TRBD1,NA,TRBJ1-5,CASSTDRGGQPQHF,TGTGCCAGCAGCACGGACAGGGGTGGTCAGCCCCAGCATTTT
9,TRBV20-1,NA,NA,TRBJ1-1,CSAMGGAFF,TGCAGTGCTATGGGAGGAGCTTTCTTT
14,TRBV7-9,NA,NA,TRBJ1-4,CASSLVSVNEKLFF,TGTGCCAGCAGCTTAGTTTCAGTTAATGAAAAACTGTTTTTT
14,TRBV19,TRBD1,few,TRBJ1-2,CASSFAGTVYGYTF,TGTGCCAGTAGTTTCGCCGGGACAGTATATGGCTACACCTTC
13,TRBV15,NA,NA,TRBJ1-1,CATSRGHDTEAFF,TGTGCCACCAGCAGAGGACACGACACTGAAGCTTTCTTT
13,TRBV6-5,NA,NA,TRBJ1-1,CASSYSGQSEAFF,TGTGCCAGCAGTTATTCTGGACAGAGTGAAGCTTTCTTT
14,TRBV2,NA,NA,TRBJ2-7,CASRAQGPNYEQYF,TGTGCCAGCAGGGCACAGGGCCCCAACTACGAGCAGTACTTC
13,TRBV6-5,NA,NA,TRBJ1-2,CASSLPQGRGYTF,TGTGCCAGCAGTTTGCCACAGGGTAGGGGCTACACCTTC
15,TRBV4-1,NA,NA,TRBJ1-1,CASSQVGGMNTEAFF,TGCGCCAGCAGCCAAGTGGGGGGGATGAACACTGAAGCTTTCTTT
14,TRBV6-5,TRBD1,few,TRBJ2-7,CASSPGQAVVKQYF,TGTGCCAGCAGCCCAGGACAGGCAGTGGTGAAGCAGTACTTC
15,TRBV19,NA,NA,TRBJ1-2,CASSIGRDGDYGYTF,TGTGCCAGTAGTATTGGCAGGGATGGGGACTATGGCTACACCTTC
13,TRBV29-1,NA,NA,TRBJ2-5,CSVEWASQETQYF,TGCAGCGTTGAGTGGGCAAGCCAAGAGACCCAGTACTTC
13,TRBV28,NA,NA,TRBJ2-5,CASSGGLWETQYF,TGTGCCAGCAGTGGAGGGCTCTGGGAGACCCAGTACTTC
13,TRBV29-1,TRBD2,NA,TRBJ2-7,CSVEGLESYEQYF,TGCAGCGTTGAGGGACTAGAATCCTACGAGCAGTACTTC
14,TRBV6-5,NA,NA,TRBJ2-1,CASSHRSSYNEQFF,TGTGCCAGCAGCCATAGGAGCTCCTACAATGAGCAGTTCTTC
15,TRBV28,TRBD1,NA,TRBJ2-5,CASRGDRGREETQYF,TGTGCCAGCAGGGGAGACAGGGGAAGGGAAGAGACCCAGTACTTC
19,TRBV5-4,TRBD2,few,TRBJ2-7,CASSPSGTARTSGSNEQYF,TGTGCCAGCAGCCCTTCCGGGACAGCCAGGACTAGCGGCTCGAACGAGCAGTACTTC
15,TRBV11-2,TRBD1,few,TRBJ1-2,CASSSTPGTGGFYTF,TGTGCCAGCAGCTCCACCCCCGGGACAGGGGGTTTCTACACCTTC
14,TRBV10-3,NA,few,TRBJ2-1,CAISESGTYNEQFF,TGTGCCATCAGTGAGTCGGGGACTTACAATGAGCAGTTCTTC
16,TRBV6-1,TRBD1,NA,TRBJ1-5,CASSGMTGINNQPQHF,TGTGCCAGCAGTGGTATGACAGGGATAAACAATCAGCCCCAGCATTTT
13,TRBV11-3,TRBD2,few,TRBJ2-1,CASSLDPSGGQFF,TGTGCCAGCAGCTTAGATCCTAGCGGGGGACAGTTCTTC
16,TRBV6-5,TRBD1,NA,TRBJ2-4,CASSYAYRGAKNIQYF,TGTGCCAGCAGTTACGCTTACAGGGGAGCCAAAAACATTCAGTACTTC
15,TRBV9,TRBD1,NA,TRBJ1-2,CASSATGGAGYGYTF,TGTGCCAGCAGCGCTACAGGGGGCGCGGGTTATGGCTACACCTTC
14,TRBV27,NA,once,TRBJ2-7,CASSSVGDSYEQYF,TGTGCCAGCAGTTCTGTCGGGGACTCCTACGAGCAGTACTTC
14,TRBV7-2,NA,few,TRBJ1-1,CASSLGQPNTEAFF,TGTGCCAGCAGCTTAGGACAGCCGAACACTGAAGCTTTCTTT